The 20 T cell receptor beta chains listed next were all sequenced from one sample in a study of beta chain features in type 1 diabetes. The isolated RNA, all of it, was reverse transcribed, so expressed TCRB transcripts were what got sequenced. Sequencing was performed with immunoSEQ multiplex PCR; in TCRdb, only in-frame clones are kept and a portion is missing. The table records roughly 230,000 clones, 9.6% of them present only once. Sequencing was done on a sample of naive CD4+ T cells from blood. All receptors come from a woman aged 18-30 years in good health.

This clone has a handful of counts. The CDR3 DNA follows: TGTGCCAGCAGCCTGGACAGGGCCACAGATACGCAGTATTTT. This gives the protein CASSLDRATDTQYF. The rearrangement joins TRBV11-2 to TRBJ2-3; 8 bases agree with TRBD1. V lost 5 bases and J lost 2; bases outside the gene matches: 3. Looked up from germline, CDR1 is SGHAT and CDR2 is FQNNGV. The CDR3 consists of 14 residues.

The chain joins TRBV7-3 to TRBJ2-2, with 7 bases aligning to TRBD1. The V gene's germline CDR1 is SGHTA and CDR2 FQGTGA. The CDR3 length is 13 residues. J gave up 4 bases and V 6 bases, and 2 bases lay outside the gene matches. The CDR3 loop reads CASSPGGTGELFF. The DNA for the CDR3 is TGTGCCAGCAGTCCAGGGGGCACCGGGGAGCTGTTTTTT.

The table lists this clone with a few counts. The chain is built from TRBV19 and TRBJ2-5; 8 nucleotides agree with TRBD1. CDR1 and CDR2 (germline): LNHDA, SQIVND (reference sequence). V lost 5 bases to trimming and J lost 2 bases; unmatched junction nucleotides: 10. The CDR3 spans 16 residues. The CDR3, as DNA: TGTGCCAGTAGTGGGACAGGAAGAGGCCCTCAAGAGACCCAGTACTTC. Amino acid sequence: CASSGTGRGPQETQYF.

In its sample, this clone was seen a few times. V is TRBV28 and J is TRBJ1-2; D perhaps matches TRBD1 (5 bases). V was shortened by 7 bases and J by 4 bases, with 19 bases between the two germline ends. The CDR3 contains 15 residues. Germline V gives CDR1 MDHEN, CDR2 SYDVKM. The CDR3 protein is CASNQGLILGYGYTF. The CDR3 DNA reads TGTGCCAGCAATCAGGGCCTCATCCTCGGCTATGGCTACACCTTC.

V usage is TRBV2 and J usage is TRBJ1-4; the match to TRBD1 covers 10 bases. V was clipped by 2 bases and J by 7 bases; unmatched bases: 1. Germline V gives CDR1 SNHLY, CDR2 FYNNEI. The CDR3 runs to 14 residues. The CDR3 sequence: CASSEWDRGEKLFF. The CDR3 DNA follows: TGTGCCAGCAGTGAATGGGACAGGGGTGAAAAACTGTTTTTT. The entire variable domain, with the rest obtained from reference TRBV2 and TRBJ1-4, is as follows: EPEVTQTPSHQVTQMGQEVILRCVPISNHLYFYWYRQILGQKVEFLVSFYNNEISEKSEIFDDQFSVERPDGSNFTLKIRSTKLEDSAMYFCASSEWDRGEKLFFGSGTQLSVL.

The chain recombines TRBV18 with TRBJ1-5; D is perhaps TRBD1 (6 bases). This CDR3 is 16 amino acids long. Trimming shortened V by 3 bases and J by 3 bases, and 15 bases separated the two germline ends. The germline CDR1 and CDR2 sequences are KGHSH and LQKENI. The CDR3 DNA reads as TGTGCCAGCTCACCGCCCGTGACAGGAAACAATCAGCCCCAGCATTTT. Translating it yields CASSPPVTGNNQPQHF.

CDR3 sequence reads: CASSEQGGDEQFF. Written as DNA, the CDR3 is TGTGCCAGCAGCGAACAGGGTGGCGATGAGCAGTTCTTC. V is TRBV9 and J is TRBJ2-1, with TRBD1 as a possible D gene (6 bases). CDR3 length equals 13 residues. In germline, CDR1 is SGDLS, CDR2 YYNGEE. V dropped 3 bases and J dropped 8 bases, with 12 bases sitting between them.

V and J are TRBV30 and TRBJ1-5; 7 nucleotides line up with TRBD1. The J segment lost 7 bases and the V segment lost 2 bases, leaving 8 bases of the junction unmatched. The CDR3 has 14 residues. Germline lookup yields CDR1 GTSNPN and CDR2 SVGIG (reference sequence). In DNA form, the CDR3 reads TGTGCCTGGAGTACCCGACAGGGTATACAGCCCCAGCATTTT. Residues: CAWSTRQGIQPQHF.

This clone was seen more than once but under ten times. This sequence joins TRBV5-1 and TRBJ2-3; TRBD2 is a possible D gene (6 bases). Trimming stripped 4 bases from V and 2 bases from J, with 14 bases between. CDR3 size: 15 residues. Per germline, CDR1 SGHRS and CDR2 YFSETQ. In DNA, the CDR3 is TGCGCCAGCAGCGCGGGACTGCTAACCACAGATACGCAGTATTTT. Protein product: CASSAGLLTTDTQYF.

The chain has TRBV5-1 and TRBJ2-1; 8 nucleotides align to TRBD2. Germline V CDR1 and CDR2: SGHRS, YFSETQ. The V and J ends lost 4 bases and 5 bases, in that order; junction bases with no gene match: 5. The CDR3 spans 14 residues. The CDR3 DNA reads TGCGCCAGCAGCCACGGGGGGGTTGACAATGAGCAGTTCTTC. Amino acid sequence: CASSHGGVDNEQFF.

This clone was observed many times. This sequence joins TRBV7-9 and TRBJ2-1; D gene ambiguous. The length of the CDR3 is 12 residues. The germline V gene has CDR1 SEHNR and CDR2 FQNEAQ (reference sequence). Between the trimmed V and J ends, which lost 11 bases and 8 bases, there was a span of 16 bases. CDR3 residues: CAAVASIDEQFF. The CDR3 DNA follows: TGTGCCGCCGTAGCCTCTATTGATGAGCAGTTCTTC.

The chain joins TRBV18 to TRBJ2-1, with D possibly being TRBD2 (6 bases). V lost 1 base to trimming and J lost 7 bases, with 17 bases between them. There are 16 residues in the CDR3. From germline, CDR1 is KGHSH and CDR2 LQKENI. CDR3 DNA: TGTGCCAGCTCACCACGAGCTAGCGAGCCGGGGAATGAGCAGTTCTTC. It codes for CASSPRASEPGNEQFF.

The J gene is TRBJ1-5, the V gene TRBV6-1; TRBD1 might be the D (5 bases). The germline V gene encodes CDR1 MNHNS and CDR2 SASEGT. The CDR3 covers 14 residues. The germline V and J ends were trimmed by 10 bases and 6 bases, with 19 bases remaining between them. CDR3 bases: TGTGCCACCGGCCGCGCAGGGATGGGTCAGCCCCAGCATTTT. It specifies CATGRAGMGQPQHF.

There are a few counts of this clone. V and J are TRBV7-9 and TRBJ1-4; no firm D call. The germline V gene encodes CDR1 SEHNR and CDR2 FQNEAQ (reference sequence). The CDR3 spans 13 residues. The V gene lost 5 bases and the J gene lost 7 bases, with 11 bases spanning the gap. The CDR3 loop reads CASSLPGGEKLFF. In DNA form, the CDR3 reads TGTGCCAGCAGCCTCCCGGGAGGTGAAAAACTGTTTTTT.

This clone came up many times. This chain uses TRBV29-1 with TRBJ2-3; TRBD1 is a possible D gene (5 bases). The CDR3 is 13 amino acids. Between the trimmed V and J ends, which lost 7 bases and 0 bases, there was a span of 11 bases. Germline CDR1 reads SQVTM; CDR2 reads ANQGSEA. CDR3 sequence (DNA): TGCAGCGCCCAGGGTCCTAGCACAGATACGCAGTATTTT. It specifies CSAQGPSTDTQYF.

The chain links TRBV11-2 to TRBJ1-2, with TRBD1 matching over 8 bases. The V and J ends lost 1 base and 4 bases, in that order; junction bases with no gene match: 2. Germline V gives CDR1 SGHAT, CDR2 FQNNGV. CDR3 length: 14 amino acids. CDR3 DNA: TGTGCCAGCAGCTTAGTAGGGACAGGCTATGGCTACACCTTC. Its translation is CASSLVGTGYGYTF.

The chain couples TRBV2 to TRBJ1-2; no reliable D call. The CDR3 runs 13 residues. Trimming left V 5 bases short and J 7 bases short, with 14 bases between. Per the germline V gene, CDR1 is SNHLY and CDR2 is FYNNEI. The DNA of the CDR3 is TGTGCCAGCAGTTTTACAGCTGACACTGGCTACACCTTC. Amino acid sequence: CASSFTADTGYTF.

The chain joins TRBV11-3 to TRBJ2-3; 8 nucleotides line up with TRBD2. The germline V gene encodes CDR1 SGHNT and CDR2 YENEEA. Germline trimming cut 8 bases from V and 0 bases from J; bases unmatched to any gene: 4. The CDR3 is 14 amino acids. The CDR3 spells CASSQRGSTDTQYF. DNA for the CDR3: TGTGCCAGCTCCCAGCGGGGGAGCACAGATACGCAGTATTTT.

This rearrangement joins TRBV9 to TRBJ2-3, with D possibly matching TRBD1 (6 bases). Deletions cut 2 bases from V and 7 bases from J, with 20 bases between. This CDR3 region has 16 residues. The germline V gene has CDR1 SGDLS and CDR2 YYNGEE. The CDR3 here is CASSVLGARKSNTQYF. The CDR3 DNA follows: TGTGCCAGCAGCGTGCTGGGGGCCCGAAAGTCGAATACGCAGTATTTT.

This chain connects TRBV6-1 to TRBJ2-1, with TRBD2 matching over 11 bases. Trimming removed 5 bases from V and 5 bases from J; junction bases left unmatched: 5. The CDR3 is 15 amino acids. Germline-derived CDR1 and CDR2 are MNHNS and SASEGT. This CDR3 reads CASSQPSGGNNEQFF. The CDR3 coding sequence is TGTGCCAGCAGTCAGCCTAGCGGGGGGAACAATGAGCAGTTCTTC.